These T cell receptor beta chains were read from a single sample in a study of a mutant IDH1 vaccine in newly diagnosed glioma. Some clones are missing from TCRdb's copy, which holds only in-frame ones; the method was immunoSEQ multiplex PCR. Seen here are tens of thousands of clones, under 90% observed once, and the top ten hold approximately 7%. This material consisted of PBMCs, taken from a glioma patient treated with radiotherapy, temozolomide or both. The source is a woman aged 50 to 60 with glioma. Each CDR3 is given with its conserved first and last residue. A D gene is named only where the DNA matches it firmly. The size field is filled for only some rows; it gives once, few, many or a size class.

TRBJ1-5	NA	TRBV5-4	NA	TGTGCCAGCAGCTTGGGAGGGATCAATCAGCCCCAGCATTTT	CASSLGGINQPQHF
TRBJ2-7	NA	TRBV25-1	NA	TGTGCCAGCAGATCCGATACAGAGGCAGTCCACGAGCAGTACTTC	CASRSDTEAVHEQYF
TRBJ2-3	NA	TRBV19	NA	TGTGCCAGTAGCACGGGCAGGAGCACAGATACGCAGTATTTT	CASSTGRSTDTQYF
TRBJ2-2	NA	TRBV5-4	NA	TGTGCCAGCAGTATACAGGGCGTCGGGCTGTTTTTT	CASSIQGVGLFF
TRBJ1-1	TRBD1	TRBV7-2	NA	TGTGCCAGCAGCCCCCGGGACAGGGGGCGGACTGAAGCTTTCTTT	CASSPRDRGRTEAFF
TRBJ2-3	NA	TRBV5-1	NA	TGCGCCAGCAGCTTTGTGGGGGTCACAGATACGCAGTATTTT	CASSFVGVTDTQYF
TRBJ2-5	TRBD1	TRBV19	NA	TGTGCCAGTACGTTAACAGGGGTCGAGACCCAGTACTTC	CASTLTGVETQYF
TRBJ2-3	TRBD2	TRBV6-5	NA	TGTGCCAGCAGTTACCGGGGGAGGGGCACAGATACGCAGTATTTT	CASSYRGRGTDTQYF
TRBJ2-3	NA	TRBV4-2	once	TGTGCCAGCAGCCAAGACAGGGGGGGCACAGATACGCAGTATTTT	CASSQDRGGTDTQYF
TRBJ1-1	NA	TRBV7-9	NA	TGTGCCAGCAGCTTAAATGGCCCTGAAGCTTTCTTT	CASSLNGPEAFF
TRBJ2-3	NA	TRBV5-4	NA	TGTGCCAGCAGCCCGGCCCCCAAGCCAGATACGCAGTATTTT	CASSPAPKPDTQYF
TRBJ2-1	NA	TRBV5-1	NA	TGCGCCAGCAGCTCCGGACTGAGCTCCTACAATGAGCAGTTCTTC	CASSSGLSSYNEQFF
TRBJ2-1	TRBD2	TRBV30	NA	TGTGCCTGGAGGACGGGGGGGGCATTGAATGAGCAGTTCTTC	CAWRTGGALNEQFF
TRBJ1-4	NA	TRBV6-1	NA	TGTGCCAGCAGTGATGGGGGTCGCTTAACCTATGAAAAACTGTTTTTT	CASSDGGRLTYEKLFF
TRBJ2-7	TRBD1	TRBV6-5	NA	TGTGCCAGCACCATGACAGGGAACTCCTACGAGCAGTACTTC	CASTMTGNSYEQYF
TRBJ2-5	TRBD2	TRBV5-1	NA	TGCGCCAGCAGCTTCCGGACTAGCGGGGTACAAGAGACCCAGTACTTC	CASSFRTSGVQETQYF
TRBJ1-6	TRBD1	TRBV19	once	TGTGCCACCCGGGACAGAGGCTCCTATAATTCACCCCTCCACTTT	CATRDRGSYNSPLHF
TRBJ1-2	NA	TRBV9	few	TGTGCCAGCAGCTCTCTGGGGGCTCGGGGCTACACCTTC	CASSSLGARGYTF
TRBJ1-1	NA	TRBV11-2	once	TGTGCCAGCAGCTTAGGGGCCCGGGTGGAGGTGAACACTGAAGCTTTCTTT	CASSLGARVEVNTEAFF
TRBJ1-5	NA	TRBV4-2	NA	TGTGCCAGCAGCCAAGATGTGGGGGGCAATCAGCCCCAGCATTTT	CASSQDVGGNQPQHF
TRBJ2-5	NA	TRBV5-6	NA	TGTGCCAGCAGCTTGTTTGCAGATCAAGAGACCCAGTACTTC	CASSLFADQETQYF
TRBJ2-3	TRBD1	TRBV29-1	NA	TGCAGCGTTGAAGACCCGACAGGGAATGATCTAGGTACGCAGTATTTT	CSVEDPTGNDLGTQYF
TRBJ2-7	NA	TRBV5-1	NA	TGCGCCAGCAACTTCGGGGGGCAGAGCTCCTACGAGCAGTACTTC	CASNFGGQSSYEQYF
TRBJ2-1	NA	TRBV30	NA	TGTGTCGGACGTCATCGCTCCTACAATGAGCAGTTCTTC	CVGRHRSYNEQFF
TRBJ1-1	NA	TRBV6-6	NA	TGTGCCAGCAGTTACTCAGGGGATTACACTGAAGCTTTCTTT	CASSYSGDYTEAFF
TRBJ2-6	NA	TRBV27	NA	TGTGCCAGCACCCGCTCGGCGATGATAAGGGTAGCTGGGGCCAACGTCCTGACTTTC	CASTRSAMIRVAGANVLTF
TRBJ2-7	NA	TRBV5-6	NA	TGTGCCAGCAGCTACGTAGCCGAGCAGTACTTC	CASSYVAEQYF
TRBJ2-7	TRBD1	TRBV6-6	NA	TGTGCCAGCAGCCGGGACAGAGACTACGAGCAGTACTTC	CASSRDRDYEQYF
TRBJ2-5	NA	TRBV7-2	NA	TGTGCCAGCAGCTTAGTACGTGGGACCCAGTACTTC	CASSLVRGTQYF
TRBJ2-3	NA	TRBV5-6	NA	TGTGCCAGCAGCTTGGGGGCAGGAATAGATACGCAGTATTTT	CASSLGAGIDTQYF
TRBJ1-2	NA	TRBV21-1	NA	TGTGCCACCACCCCACGGCGGCATAACTATGGCTACACCTTC	CATTPRRHNYGYTF